One sample yielded the 13 T cell receptor beta chains listed below, sequenced in a study of blood T cell repertoires in COVID-19. Produced via immunoSEQ multiplex PCR; TCRdb's table is partial and in-frame only. The data show some 150,000 clones, approximately 86% seen once. The sequenced material came from peripheral blood. The receptors originated from a man in his sixties who had recovered from COVID-19.

The chain joins TRBV6-5 to TRBJ1-6, with D possibly TRBD1 on 6 matching bases. CDR1 is MNHEY and CDR2 is SVGAGI in the germline V gene. V dropped 0 bases and J dropped 8 bases, with 8 bases sitting between them. This CDR3 region has 14 residues. CDR3 residues: CASSYSHRDSPLHF. In DNA form, the CDR3 reads TGTGCCAGCAGTTACTCCCACAGGGATTCACCCCTCCACTTT.

V and J are TRBV4-1 and TRBJ2-7; tentative D call: TRBD2 (6 bases). V lost 5 bases, J lost 2 bases, and 16 bases lay in between. CDR1 and CDR2 from the germline V gene are MGHRA and YSYEKL. There are 15 residues in the CDR3. The CDR3 DNA reads TGCGCCAGCAGCTCAAGTAGCGGTTTCACCTACGAGCAGTACTTC. It yields the protein CASSSSSGFTYEQYF.

This clone was found a few times. The V and J genes are TRBV4-2 and TRBJ1-5; D is uncertain. Germline V gene data show CDR1 as LGHNA and CDR2 as YNFKEQ. This CDR3 has 16 amino acids. V gave up 0 bases and J gave up 3 bases, with 12 bases separating them. CDR3 amino acids: CASSQDPRGDNQPQHF. CDR3 nucleotides: TGTGCCAGCAGCCAAGACCCGCGCGGGGACAATCAGCCCCAGCATTTT.

The rearrangement joins TRBV4-2 to TRBJ2-4, with 8 bases matching TRBD1. The CDR3 is 16 residues long. Germline assignment: CDR1 LGHNA and CDR2 YNFKEQ. The V gene end was trimmed by 4 bases and the J gene end by 3 bases; junction bases not matched to a gene: 8. CDR3 in amino acids: CASSPRGQGGKNIQYF. For the CDR3, the DNA is TGTGCCAGCAGCCCCAGGGGGCAGGGGGGCAAAAACATTCAGTACTTC.

The chain combines TRBV27 with TRBJ1-2, with D tentatively TRBD1 (5 bases). Trimming removed 5 bases from V and 2 bases from J, with 27 bases in between. The CDR3 is 19 residues long. Germline V gives CDR1 MNHEY, CDR2 SMNVEV (reference sequence). DNA for the CDR3: TGTGCCAGCAGTCGCCGTATACAGGCAGTTGGGGCCAGAAACTATGGCTACACCTTC. Its protein product is CASSRRIQAVGARNYGYTF.

This sequence joins TRBV9 and TRBJ2-6, with TRBD2 as a possible D gene (5 bases). This CDR3 region has 19 residues. The V end lost 2 bases, the J end lost 1 base, and 19 bases lay between the germline ends. Germline V gene data show CDR1 as SGDLS and CDR2 as YYNGEE. In DNA, the CDR3 is TGTGCCAGCAGCGTCCAGAGCGGTACCCGGGGTTCTGGGGCCAACGTCCTGACTTTC. Translating it yields CASSVQSGTRGSGANVLTF.

Comments on this clone: Its ends do not fully match the called genes, so a read error is possible. The chain couples TRBV19 to TRBJ1-2; D unresolved. The CDR3 is made up of 14 amino acids. The germline gives CDR1 LNHDA, CDR2 SQIVND (reference sequence). The CDR3 DNA is TGTGCCAGTAGCATAGGAGGGTTCCACTATGGCTACACCTTC. Residues: CASSIGGFHYGYTF.

The J gene is TRBJ2-7, the V gene TRBV7-6; D remains ambiguous. Germline V gene data show CDR1 as SGHVS and CDR2 as FNYEAQ. This CDR3 is 13 amino acids long. The V end was cut by 2 bases, the J end by 0 bases, with 5 bases between. CDR3 coding DNA: TGTGCCAGCAGCTTATCGGGCTCCTACGAGCAGTACTTC. The encoded protein is CASSLSGSYEQYF.

This clone was found a few times. The rearrangement joins TRBV2 to TRBJ1-1; 7 bases are shared with TRBD1. The CDR3 covers 14 residues. Germline values: CDR1 SNHLY, CDR2 FYNNEI. With V trimmed by 4 bases and J by 4 bases, 6 bases remained unmatched. The CDR3 loop reads CASSGRGGVTEAFF. The CDR3 DNA reads as TGTGCCAGCAGTGGACGAGGGGGCGTCACTGAAGCTTTCTTT. Supplemented by reference TRBV2 and TRBJ1-1, the full variable domain reads EPEVTQTPSHQVTQMGQEVILRCVPISNHLYFYWYRQILGQKVEFLVSFYNNEISEKSEIFDDQFSVERPDGSNFTLKIRSTKLEDSAMYFCASSGRGGVTEAFFGQGTRLTVV.

The chain couples TRBV19 to TRBJ2-5; TRBD1 agrees at 9 bases. V shed 3 bases and J 4 bases; nucleotides not matched to a gene: 9. The CDR3 is 16 residues long. The V gene's germline CDR1 is LNHDA and CDR2 SQIVND (reference sequence). The CDR3 DNA follows: TGTGCCAGTAGTATGGGGGACAGGGCGGCAGGAGAGACCCAGTACTTC. Translation: CASSMGDRAAGETQYF.

The rearrangement links TRBV11-2 to TRBJ2-7; possible D gene TRBD1, 6 bases. The CDR3 extends over 15 amino acids. V gave up 3 bases and J gave up 0 bases, with 12 bases separating them. Germline-derived CDR1 and CDR2 are SGHAT and FQNNGV. The CDR3 DNA reads as TGTGCCAGCAGCTTTTGGACAGAGAGCTCCTACGAGCAGTACTTC. Its protein is CASSFWTESSYEQYF. Full variable domain (remainder filled in from reference TRBV11-2 and TRBJ2-7): EAGVAQSPRYKIIEKRQSVAFWCNPISGHATLYWYQQILGQGPKLLIQFQNNGVVDDSQLPKDRFSAERLKGVDSTLKIQPAKLEDSAVYLCASSFWTESSYEQYFGPGTRLTVT.

The rearrangement joins TRBV29-1 to TRBJ2-5, with 7 bases identical to TRBD1. Germline assignment: CDR1 SQVTM and CDR2 ANQGSEA. This CDR3 spans 12 amino acids. The V segment lost 6 bases and the J segment 2 bases; nucleotides outside the gene matches: 3. This CDR3 is CSVGTAQETQYF. The CDR3 DNA reads as TGCAGCGTAGGGACAGCACAAGAGACCCAGTACTTC.

The chain carries TRBV5-4 and TRBJ2-2; the D gene is possibly TRBD1 (6 bases). Trimming removed 2 bases at V and 7 bases at J, with 15 bases between. The CDR3 consists of 15 residues. Per the germline V gene, CDR1 is SGHNT and CDR2 is YYREEE (reference sequence). In DNA form, the CDR3 reads TGTGCCAGCAGCTTTTACAGGGTTAGAAGCGGGGAGCTGTTTTTT. Its protein product is CASSFYRVRSGELFF.